This entry describes one T cell receptor (beta chain). Its antigen remains unidentified. The authors extracted RNA and reverse transcribed it into cDNA as the sequencing template. TCRdb's table, derived via immunoSEQ multiplex PCR, lists solely in-frame clones and lacks some. The sample has around 210,000 clones, 64% seen once; the top ten hold 4% to 4.5%. This CDR3 is built from 14 residues. Trimming cost V 0 bases and J 5 bases, with 9 bases left between them. The germline V gene has CDR1 SGDLS and CDR2 YYNGEE. This entry comes from a study of CD8+ T cells in alopecia areata. Study results and limitations: Higher clonality and more expanded CD8+ clones appeared in lesional than normal scalp. Relative to mice, TCR sharing across patients was less clear, a difference possibly HLA-related.

Treatment meaning: oral pan-JAK inhibitor, 5-10 mg twice daily. As part of sample collection, lesional scalp punch biopsies and peripheral blood were taken from alopecia areata patients. V gene TRBV9 combines with J gene TRBJ2-1; no reliable D call. The sample consisted of CD4+ T cells sorted from blood, taken at week 4, from a patient treated with tofacitinib. This receptor was obtained from a human donor with alopecia areata. CDR3 nucleotides: TGTGCCAGCAGCGTAGAACCCGTAAACAATGAGCAGTTCTTC. Translation gives CASSVEPVNNEQFF.